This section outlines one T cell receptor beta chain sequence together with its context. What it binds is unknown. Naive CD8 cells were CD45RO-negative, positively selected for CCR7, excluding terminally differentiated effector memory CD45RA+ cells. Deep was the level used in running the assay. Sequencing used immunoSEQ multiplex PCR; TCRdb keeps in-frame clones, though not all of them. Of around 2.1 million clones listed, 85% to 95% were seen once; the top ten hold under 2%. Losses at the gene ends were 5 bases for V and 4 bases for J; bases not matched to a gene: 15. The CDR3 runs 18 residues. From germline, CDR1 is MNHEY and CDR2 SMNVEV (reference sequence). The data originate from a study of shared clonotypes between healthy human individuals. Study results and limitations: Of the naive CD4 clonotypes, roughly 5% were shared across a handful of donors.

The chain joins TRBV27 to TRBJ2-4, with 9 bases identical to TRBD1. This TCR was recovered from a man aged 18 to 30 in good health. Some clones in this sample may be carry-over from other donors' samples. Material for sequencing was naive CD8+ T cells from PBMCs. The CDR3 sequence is CASSLNPPTGTGKNIQYF. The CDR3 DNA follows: TGTGCCAGCAGTCTGAACCCGCCTACCGGGACAGGGAAAAACATTCAGTACTTC.